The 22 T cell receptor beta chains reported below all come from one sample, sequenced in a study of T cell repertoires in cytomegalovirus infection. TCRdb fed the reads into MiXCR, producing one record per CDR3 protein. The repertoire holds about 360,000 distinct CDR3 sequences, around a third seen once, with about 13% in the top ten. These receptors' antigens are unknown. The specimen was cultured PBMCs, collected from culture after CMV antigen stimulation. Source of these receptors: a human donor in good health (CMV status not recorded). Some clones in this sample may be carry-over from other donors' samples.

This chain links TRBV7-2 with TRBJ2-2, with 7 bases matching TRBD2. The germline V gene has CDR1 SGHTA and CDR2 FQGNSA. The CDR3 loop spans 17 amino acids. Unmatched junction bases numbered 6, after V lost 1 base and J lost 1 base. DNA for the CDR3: TGTGCCAGCAGCTTAGGCCTAGCGGCCATGAACACCGGGGAGCTGTTTTTT. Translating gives CASSLGLAAMNTGELFF.

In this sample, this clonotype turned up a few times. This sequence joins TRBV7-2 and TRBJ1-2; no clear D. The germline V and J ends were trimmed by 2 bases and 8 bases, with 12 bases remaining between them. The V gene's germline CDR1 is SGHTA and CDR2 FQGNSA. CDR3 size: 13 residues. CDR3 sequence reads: CASSLTGMDGYTF. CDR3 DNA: TGTGCCAGCAGCTTAACTGGGATGGACGGCTACACCTTC.

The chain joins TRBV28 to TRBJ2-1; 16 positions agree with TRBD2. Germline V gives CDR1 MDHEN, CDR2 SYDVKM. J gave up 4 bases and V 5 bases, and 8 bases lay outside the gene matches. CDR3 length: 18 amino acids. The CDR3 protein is CASSTGLAGGPGYNEQFF. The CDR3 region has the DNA TGTGCCAGCAGTACGGGACTAGCGGGAGGGCCGGGTTACAATGAGCAGTTCTTC. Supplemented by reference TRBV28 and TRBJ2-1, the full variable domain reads DVKVTQSSRYLVKRTGEKVFLECVQDMDHENMFWYRQDPGLGLRLIYFSYDVKMKEKGDIPEGYSVSREKKERFSLILESASTNQTSMYLCASSTGLAGGPGYNEQFFGPGTRLTVL.

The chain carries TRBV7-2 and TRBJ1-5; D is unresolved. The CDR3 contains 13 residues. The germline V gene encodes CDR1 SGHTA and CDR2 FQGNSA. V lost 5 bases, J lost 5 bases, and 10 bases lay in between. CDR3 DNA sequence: TGTGCCAGCAGCCTAGACCCGGATCAGCCCCAGCATTTT. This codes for CASSLDPDQPQHF.

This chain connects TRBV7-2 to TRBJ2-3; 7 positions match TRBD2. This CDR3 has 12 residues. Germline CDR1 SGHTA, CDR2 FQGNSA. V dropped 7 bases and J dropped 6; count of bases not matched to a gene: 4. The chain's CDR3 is CASKSGVDTQYF. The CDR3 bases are TGTGCCAGCAAGAGCGGGGTCGATACGCAGTATTTT.

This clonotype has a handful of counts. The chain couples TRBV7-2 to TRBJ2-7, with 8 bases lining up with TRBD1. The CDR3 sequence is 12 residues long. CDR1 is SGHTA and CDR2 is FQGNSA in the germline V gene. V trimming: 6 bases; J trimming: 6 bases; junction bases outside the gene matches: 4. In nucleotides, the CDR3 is TGTGCCAGCAGTATGACAGGGGCCGAGCAGTACGTC. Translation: CASSMTGAEQYV.

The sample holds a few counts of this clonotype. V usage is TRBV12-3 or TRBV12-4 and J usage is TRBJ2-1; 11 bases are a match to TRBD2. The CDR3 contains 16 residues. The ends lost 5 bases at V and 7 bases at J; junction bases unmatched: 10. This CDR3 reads CASSLYTSGSGNEQFF. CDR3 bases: TGTGCCAGCAGTCTCTATACTAGCGGGAGTGGGAATGAGCAGTTCTTC.

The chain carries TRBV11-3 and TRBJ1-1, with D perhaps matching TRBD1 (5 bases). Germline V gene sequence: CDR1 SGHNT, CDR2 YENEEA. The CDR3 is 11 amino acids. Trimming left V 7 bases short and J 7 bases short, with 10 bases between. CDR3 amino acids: CASTRGGEAFF. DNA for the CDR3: TGTGCCAGCACCCGGGGGGGTGAAGCTTTCTTT.

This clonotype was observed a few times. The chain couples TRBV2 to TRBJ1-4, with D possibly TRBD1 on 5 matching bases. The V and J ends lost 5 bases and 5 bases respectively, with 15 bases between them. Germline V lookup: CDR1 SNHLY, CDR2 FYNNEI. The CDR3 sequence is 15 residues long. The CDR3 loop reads CASSSSQGRNEKLFF. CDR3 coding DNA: TGTGCCAGCAGTTCTTCCCAGGGTAGAAATGAAAAACTGTTTTTT.

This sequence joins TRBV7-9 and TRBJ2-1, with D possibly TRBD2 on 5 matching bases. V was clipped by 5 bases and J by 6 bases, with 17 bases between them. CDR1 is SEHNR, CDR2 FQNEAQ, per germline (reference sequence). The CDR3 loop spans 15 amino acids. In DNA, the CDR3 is TGTGCCAGCAGCACCGGGCCCGCCGAGGGCAATGAGCAGTTCTTC. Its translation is CASSTGPAEGNEQFF.

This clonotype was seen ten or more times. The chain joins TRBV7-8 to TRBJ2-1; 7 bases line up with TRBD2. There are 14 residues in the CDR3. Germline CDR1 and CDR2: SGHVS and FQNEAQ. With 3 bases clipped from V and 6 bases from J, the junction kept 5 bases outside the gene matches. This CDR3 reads CASSFGTTTNEQFF. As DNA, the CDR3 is TGTGCCAGCAGCTTCGGGACTACGACCAATGAGCAGTTCTTC. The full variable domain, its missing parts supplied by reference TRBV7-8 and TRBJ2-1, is GAGVSQSPRYKVAKRGQDVALRCDPISGHVSLFWYQQALGQGPEFLTYFQNEAQLDKSGLPSDRFFAERPEGSVSTLKIQRTQQEDSAVYLCASSFGTTTNEQFFGPGTRLTVL.

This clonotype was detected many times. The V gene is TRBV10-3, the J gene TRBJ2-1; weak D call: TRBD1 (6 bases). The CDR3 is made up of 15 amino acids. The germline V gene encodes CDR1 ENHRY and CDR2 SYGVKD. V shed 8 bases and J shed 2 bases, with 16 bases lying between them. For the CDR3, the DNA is TGTGCCATCCGCCAGGGGTCCAGAACCTACAATGAGCAGTTCTTC. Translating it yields CAIRQGSRTYNEQFF.

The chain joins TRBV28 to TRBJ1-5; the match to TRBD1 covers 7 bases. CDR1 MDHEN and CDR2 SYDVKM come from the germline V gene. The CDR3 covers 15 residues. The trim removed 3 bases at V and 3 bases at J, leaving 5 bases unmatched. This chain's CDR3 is CASSFGDRANQPQHF. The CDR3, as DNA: TGTGCCAGCAGTTTCGGAGACAGGGCCAATCAGCCCCAGCATTTT. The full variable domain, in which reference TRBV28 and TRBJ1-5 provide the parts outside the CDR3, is DVKVTQSSRYLVKRTGEKVFLECVQDMDHENMFWYRQDPGLGLRLIYFSYDVKMKEKGDIPEGYSVSREKKERFSLILESASTNQTSMYLCASSFGDRANQPQHFGDGTRLSIL.

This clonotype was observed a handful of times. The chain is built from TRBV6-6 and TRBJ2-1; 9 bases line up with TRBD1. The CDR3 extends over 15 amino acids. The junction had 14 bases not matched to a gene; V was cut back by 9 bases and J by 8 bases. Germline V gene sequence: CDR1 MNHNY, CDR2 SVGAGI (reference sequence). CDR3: CASDRPGQGQDEQFF. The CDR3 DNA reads TGTGCCAGTGATAGACCGGGACAGGGCCAGGATGAGCAGTTCTTC.

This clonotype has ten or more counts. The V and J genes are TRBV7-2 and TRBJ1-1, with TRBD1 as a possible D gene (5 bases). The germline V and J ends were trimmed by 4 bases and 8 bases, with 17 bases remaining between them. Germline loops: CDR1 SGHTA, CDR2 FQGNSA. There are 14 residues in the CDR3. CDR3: CASSSRRQGHEAFF. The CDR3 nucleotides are TGTGCCAGCAGCTCACGGCGGCAGGGCCACGAAGCTTTCTTT.

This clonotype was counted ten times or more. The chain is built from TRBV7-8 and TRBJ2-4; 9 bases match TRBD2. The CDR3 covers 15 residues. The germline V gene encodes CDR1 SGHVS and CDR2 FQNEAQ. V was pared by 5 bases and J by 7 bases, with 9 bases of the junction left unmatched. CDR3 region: CASSPLAGVSNIQYF. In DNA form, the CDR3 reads TGTGCCAGCAGCCCTTTAGCGGGAGTCTCGAACATTCAGTACTTC.

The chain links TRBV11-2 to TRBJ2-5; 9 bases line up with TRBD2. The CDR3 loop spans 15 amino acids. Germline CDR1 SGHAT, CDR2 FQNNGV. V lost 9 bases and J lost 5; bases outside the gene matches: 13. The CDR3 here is CASFPVSGRSETQYF. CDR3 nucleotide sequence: TGTGCCAGTTTCCCGGTGAGCGGGAGGTCTGAGACCCAGTACTTC.

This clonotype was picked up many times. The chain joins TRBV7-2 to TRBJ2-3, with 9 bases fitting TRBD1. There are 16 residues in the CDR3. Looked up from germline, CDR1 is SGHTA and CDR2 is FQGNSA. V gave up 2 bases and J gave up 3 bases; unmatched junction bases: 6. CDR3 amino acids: CASSLTGQGRTDTQYF. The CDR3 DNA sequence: TGTGCCAGCAGCTTAACGGGACAGGGAAGGACAGATACGCAGTATTTT.

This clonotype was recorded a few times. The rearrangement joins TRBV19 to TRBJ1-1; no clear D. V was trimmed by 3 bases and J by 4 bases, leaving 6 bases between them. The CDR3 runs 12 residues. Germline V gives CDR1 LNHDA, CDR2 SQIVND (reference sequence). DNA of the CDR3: TGTGCCAGTAGTATTGAGGGCACTGAAGCTTTCTTT. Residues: CASSIEGTEAFF.

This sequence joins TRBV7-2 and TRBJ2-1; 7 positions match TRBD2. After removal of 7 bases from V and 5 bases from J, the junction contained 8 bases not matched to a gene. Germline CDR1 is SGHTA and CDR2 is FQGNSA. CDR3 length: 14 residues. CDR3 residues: CASTPRSGDNEQFF. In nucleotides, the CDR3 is TGTGCCAGCACCCCACGGAGCGGGGACAATGAGCAGTTCTTC.

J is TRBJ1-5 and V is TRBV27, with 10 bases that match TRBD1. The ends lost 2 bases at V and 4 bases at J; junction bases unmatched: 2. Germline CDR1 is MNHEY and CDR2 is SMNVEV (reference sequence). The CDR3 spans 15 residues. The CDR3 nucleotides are TGTGCCAGCAGTTTAGGGGACAGGGGTAATCAGCCCCAGCATTTT. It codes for CASSLGDRGNQPQHF.

CDR3 in amino acids: CASSFDRGRSEAFF. The CDR3 DNA sequence: TGTGCCAGCAGCTTCGATAGGGGCCGCTCTGAAGCTTTCTTT. The chain recombines TRBV7-9 with TRBJ1-1; possibly TRBD1 for D (5 bases). Trimming removed 3 bases from V and 6 bases from J, with 14 bases in between. Germline CDR1 SEHNR, CDR2 FQNEAQ (reference sequence). The length of the CDR3 is 14 residues.